This entry lists 28 T cell receptor beta chains sequenced from one sample in a study of blood T cell repertoires in COVID-19. Assay used: immunoSEQ multiplex PCR; TCRdb lists only in-frame clones, some missing. The sample yields 150,000 to 200,000 clones, about 91% seen once. Specimen: PBMCs or T cells enriched from blood (not recorded which). These receptors all stem from a woman younger than 35 who had recovered from COVID-19.

The gene calls are TRBV7-2 and TRBJ1-2; 9 bases line up with TRBD1. V shed 6 bases and J 5 bases; nucleotides not matched to a gene: 7. The CDR3 is 14 amino acids. Germline CDR1 is SGHTA and CDR2 is FQGNSA. The CDR3: CASSSDRGLYGYTF. Here the CDR3 DNA reads TGTGCCAGCAGTTCGGACAGGGGCCTTTATGGCTACACCTTC.

The chain uses TRBV27 and TRBJ2-7; 9 nucleotides line up with TRBD2. V lost 4 bases, J lost 4 bases, and 17 bases stayed unmatched. This CDR3 comprises 18 residues. Germline CDR1 and CDR2: MNHEY and SMNVEV (reference sequence). The CDR3 spells CASSSGGKRREGLYEQYF. The CDR3 DNA sequence: TGTGCCAGCAGTTCGGGCGGCAAGAGGCGGGAGGGCCTATACGAGCAGTACTTC.

The chain combines TRBV6-5 with TRBJ2-4; TRBD1 is a possible D gene (6 bases). The CDR3 loop spans 15 amino acids. The V gene's germline CDR1 is MNHEY and CDR2 SVGAGI. V lost 6 bases, J lost 1 base, and 13 bases lay in between. CDR3 sequence (DNA): TGTGCCAGCAGCGTCCGGGACAACGCCAAAAACATTCAGTACTTC. Its translation: CASSVRDNAKNIQYF.

This chain uses TRBV28 with TRBJ2-3; TRBD2 matches 14 bases. Germline CDR1 reads MDHEN; CDR2 reads SYDVKM. Trimming took 2 bases from V and 5 from J; bases not matched to a gene: 3. This CDR3 contains 16 residues. CDR3 nucleotide sequence: TGTGCCAGCAGTTTAATGACTAGCGGGAGGGTAGATACGCAGTATTTT. It specifies CASSLMTSGRVDTQYF.

The chain combines TRBV6-5 with TRBJ1-2; 10 bases map to TRBD1. Germline V CDR1 and CDR2: MNHEY, SVGAGI. This CDR3 is built from 14 residues. The ends lost 3 bases at V and 7 bases at J; junction bases unmatched: 5. As DNA, the CDR3 is TGTGCCAGCAGTTATTCCGGGACAGGGGTTGGCTACACCTTC. As protein: CASSYSGTGVGYTF.

The rearrangement uses TRBV7-6 and TRBJ1-1; TRBD1 matches at 7 bases. There are 14 residues in the CDR3. Unmatched junction bases numbered 7, after V lost 6 bases and J lost 3 bases. Germline V gives CDR1 SGHVS, CDR2 FNYEAQ. The CDR3 is CASSPGQVHTEAFF. Written as DNA, the CDR3 is TGTGCCAGCAGTCCAGGACAGGTACACACTGAAGCTTTCTTT.

This clone was recorded only once. This rearrangement joins TRBV15 to TRBJ2-1, with 8 bases that match TRBD2. V gave up 7 bases and J gave up 1 base; unmatched junction bases: 9. There are 16 residues in the CDR3. From germline, CDR1 is LNHNV and CDR2 YYDKDF (reference sequence). DNA for the CDR3: TGTGCCACCATCGCCAGCGGGAGTCAATCCTACAATGAGCAGTTCTTC. It translates to CATIASGSQSYNEQFF.

V usage is TRBV28 and J usage is TRBJ2-3; TRBD2 agrees at 11 bases. Germline CDR1 MDHEN, CDR2 SYDVKM. The CDR3 is 17 amino acids. V lost 5 bases to trimming and J lost 0 bases; unmatched junction nucleotides: 7. CDR3 nucleotide sequence: TGTGCCAGCAGTCTCCTTCGACTAGCGGGAAGCACAGATACGCAGTATTTT. This sequence encodes CASSLLRLAGSTDTQYF.

This rearrangement joins TRBV5-5 to TRBJ1-5; the D gene is possibly TRBD1 (6 bases). The CDR3 is 16 residues long. CDR1 SGHKS and CDR2 YYEKEE come from the germline V gene (reference sequence). V shed 1 base and J shed 3 bases, with 14 bases lying between them. The CDR3 region is CASSLTAQGSNQPQHF. CDR3 nucleotides: TGTGCCAGCAGCTTGACGGCACAGGGATCCAATCAGCCCCAGCATTTT.

The J gene is TRBJ1-2, the V gene TRBV5-8; D gene unclear. The germline V and J ends were trimmed by 0 bases and 5 bases, with 17 bases remaining between them. Germline CDR1 and CDR2: SGHTS and YDEGEE. The CDR3 is 16 amino acids. CDR3 amino acids: CASSLDLAGDRYGYTF. The CDR3 region has the DNA TGTGCCAGCAGCTTGGATCTAGCGGGAGATCGGTATGGCTACACCTTC. Complete variable domain (other parts from reference TRBV5-8 and TRBJ1-2): EAGVTQSPTHLIKTRGQQATLRCSPISGHTSVYWYQQALGLGLQFLLWYDEGEERNRGNFPPRFSGRQFPNYSSELNVNALELEDSALYLCASSLDLAGDRYGYTFGSGTRLTVV.

This clone came up once. V usage is TRBV30 and J usage is TRBJ1-5, with D perhaps matching TRBD1 (6 bases). CDR3 length: 14 residues. Trimming shortened V by 3 bases and J by 1 base, and 10 bases separated the two germline ends. Germline V gene sequence: CDR1 GTSNPN, CDR2 SVGIG (reference sequence). CDR3 coding DNA: TGTGCCTGGAGCAGACAGGTGAGCAATCAGCCCCAGCATTTT. It codes for CAWSRQVSNQPQHF.

This clone has just one count. The CDR3: CASSYRGVSYNEQFF. Written as DNA, the CDR3 is TGTGCCAGCAGCTATAGGGGTGTCTCCTACAATGAGCAGTTCTTC. The rearrangement uses TRBV6-5 and TRBJ2-1; TRBD1 is a possible D gene (5 bases). The V end lost 6 bases, the J end lost 0 bases, and 12 bases lay between the germline ends. The CDR3 has 15 amino acids. Germline V gives CDR1 MNHEY, CDR2 SVGAGI.

This chain connects TRBV6-5 to TRBJ1-2; tentative D call: TRBD1 (6 bases). Between the trimmed V and J ends, which lost 6 bases and 0 bases, there was a span of 11 bases. This CDR3 is 14 amino acids long. Germline CDR1 reads MNHEY; CDR2 reads SVGAGI. The CDR3 reads CASSRGVPNYGYTF. The CDR3 coding sequence is TGTGCCAGCAGCAGGGGAGTCCCTAACTATGGCTACACCTTC.

In this sample, this clone turned up once. This chain joins TRBV29-1 and TRBJ1-1; possibly TRBD1 for D (5 bases). The CDR3 is 11 amino acids. Between the trimmed V and J ends, which lost 3 bases and 11 bases, there was a span of 13 bases. Germline V lookup: CDR1 SQVTM, CDR2 ANQGSEA. DNA of the CDR3: TGCAGCGTTGAGGCGGGGCCTGGGGCTTTCTTT. Translation: CSVEAGPGAFF.

The V gene is TRBV12-5, the J gene TRBJ2-3, with TRBD2 matching 8 bases. This CDR3 is 14 amino acids long. The germline V gene has CDR1 LGHNT and CDR2 FRNRAP. V trimming: 5 bases; J trimming: 4 bases; junction bases outside the gene matches: 5. The CDR3 region has the DNA TGTGCTAGTGGTACAAGCGGGAGTTCAGATACGCAGTATTTT. Its translation: CASGTSGSSDTQYF.

A single count supports this clone. The genes are TRBV5-1 and TRBJ1-1; TRBD1 might be the D (5 bases). The CDR3 length is 13 residues. Germline assignment: CDR1 SGHRS and CDR2 YFSETQ. V was cut by 1 base and J by 8 bases, with 12 bases left in between. DNA of the CDR3: TGCGCCAGCAGCTTGACAAGCGACAGAGAAGCTTTCTTT. It codes for CASSLTSDREAFF. Based on the CDR3 plus reference TRBV5-1 and TRBJ1-1, the full variable domain is KAGVTQTPRYLIKTRGQQVTLSCSPISGHRSVSWYQQTPGQGLQFLFEYFSETQRNKGNFPGRFSGRQFSNSRSEMNVSTLELGDSALYLCASSLTSDREAFFGQGTRLTVV.

The chain combines TRBV6-1 with TRBJ2-3; D perhaps matches TRBD2 (6 bases). The CDR3 totals 16 residues. V was cut by 3 bases and J by 6 bases, with 19 bases left in between. Germline CDR1 MNHNS, CDR2 SASEGT. CDR3 DNA: TGTGCCAGCAGTGAGGTCCCCCCGGGAGCAGGTGATACGCAGTATTTT. The encoded protein is CASSEVPPGAGDTQYF.

The genes are TRBV4-2 and TRBJ2-7; TRBD2 aligns across 13 bases. J was trimmed by 2 bases and V by 4 bases; bases with no gene match: 5. The germline gives CDR1 LGHNA, CDR2 YNFKEQ. The length of the CDR3 is 16 residues. CDR3 in amino acids: CASSPPLAGGAYEQYF. The CDR3 DNA reads as TGTGCCAGCAGCCCCCCACTAGCGGGAGGGGCCTACGAGCAGTACTTC.

This clone was recorded a few times. The chain is built from TRBV6-5 and TRBJ1-2, with 9 bases that match TRBD1. The CDR3 extends over 14 amino acids. CDR1 is MNHEY and CDR2 is SVGAGI in the germline V gene. V was pared by 6 bases and J by 7 bases, with 9 bases of the junction left unmatched. The CDR3 loop reads CASSRTGDWGGYTF. The CDR3 bases are TGTGCCAGCAGCCGGACAGGGGATTGGGGTGGCTACACCTTC.

V is TRBV18 and J is TRBJ1-5, with 9 bases identical to TRBD1. Germline V gives CDR1 KGHSH, CDR2 LQKENI. CDR3 length equals 16 residues. Trimming cost V 5 bases and J 4 bases; bases outside gene matches: 9. CDR3 protein: CASSVLQGAGNQPQHF. The DNA for the CDR3 is TGTGCCAGCTCAGTCCTACAGGGGGCAGGTAATCAGCCCCAGCATTTT.

This chain connects TRBV28 to TRBJ1-6, with 8 bases lining up with TRBD1. Germline loops: CDR1 MDHEN, CDR2 SYDVKM. There are 15 residues in the CDR3. After removal of 8 bases from V and 6 bases from J, the junction contained 9 bases not matched to a gene. The chain's CDR3 is CASHGSGGPNSPLHF. The CDR3 DNA reads TGTGCCAGCCACGGGTCAGGGGGCCCTAATTCACCCCTCCACTTT.

This chain uses TRBV7-9 with TRBJ2-3; TRBD2 matches at 15 bases. V gave up 5 bases and J gave up 2 bases; unmatched junction bases: 5. CDR1 and CDR2 from the germline V gene are SEHNR and FQNEAQ (reference sequence). The CDR3 sequence is 17 residues long. CDR3 sequence reads: CASSGGLAGGSTDTQYF. CDR3 in DNA: TGTGCCAGCAGCGGGGGACTAGCGGGAGGATCCACAGATACGCAGTATTTT.

This clone occurred once. The CDR3 DNA follows: TGTGCCAGCAGTTATCTTAGGGAGCGGGAGACCGGTGAGCAGTTCTTC. Its translation is CASSYLRERETGEQFF. The V gene is TRBV5-6, the J gene TRBJ2-1; 8 bases align to TRBD2. The CDR3 sequence is 16 residues long. The V and J ends lost 5 bases and 9 bases, in that order; junction bases with no gene match: 16. Germline V gives CDR1 SGHDT, CDR2 YYEEEE.

V and J are TRBV28 and TRBJ2-7; tentative D call: TRBD1 (8 bases). The germline V and J ends were trimmed by 4 bases and 3 bases, with 16 bases remaining between them. Germline CDR1 MDHEN, CDR2 SYDVKM. The CDR3 runs to 15 residues. The CDR3 DNA reads as TGTGCCAGCAGTTGGACAGGGACTAACCGCTACGAGCAGTACTTC. Its translation: CASSWTGTNRYEQYF. The entire variable domain, with the rest obtained from reference TRBV28 and TRBJ2-7, is as follows: DVKVTQSSRYLVKRTGEKVFLECVQDMDHENMFWYRQDPGLGLRLIYFSYDVKMKEKGDIPEGYSVSREKKERFSLILESASTNQTSMYLCASSWTGTNRYEQYFGPGTRLTVT.

This clone has a single count. The V and J genes are TRBV28 and TRBJ2-1; 14 bases fit TRBD2. This CDR3 has 16 residues. After removal of 3 bases from V and 10 bases from J, the junction contained 8 bases not matched to a gene. Germline CDR1 reads MDHEN; CDR2 reads SYDVKM. The chain's CDR3 is CASSLGTSGRSGEQFF. As DNA, the CDR3 is TGTGCCAGCAGTTTGGGGACTAGCGGGAGATCGGGAGAGCAGTTCTTC. Using reference TRBV28 and TRBJ2-1 for the parts outside the CDR3, the full variable domain is DVKVTQSSRYLVKRTGEKVFLECVQDMDHENMFWYRQDPGLGLRLIYFSYDVKMKEKGDIPEGYSVSREKKERFSLILESASTNQTSMYLCASSLGTSGRSGEQFFGPGTRLTVL.

This clone was picked up one time. The V and J genes are TRBV4-1 and TRBJ2-7; D is possibly TRBD1 (5 bases). Trimming stripped 4 bases from V and 0 bases from J, with 10 bases between. The germline CDR1 and CDR2 sequences are MGHRA and YSYEKL. This CDR3 is 14 amino acids long. The CDR3: CASSRTPLSYEQYF. CDR3 nucleotides: TGCGCCAGCAGCCGGACACCCCTCTCCTACGAGCAGTACTTC.

This rearrangement joins TRBV30 to TRBJ1-1, with a weak D call TRBD1 (5 bases). Germline lookup yields CDR1 GTSNPN and CDR2 SVGIG (reference sequence). V gave up 2 bases and J gave up 1 base, with 8 bases separating them. This CDR3 contains 13 residues. The CDR3 DNA reads as TGTGCCTGGAGTAGACAGTCGAACACTGAAGCTTTCTTT. This codes for CAWSRQSNTEAFF.

The V call is TRBV12-2, the J call TRBJ1-1; the table's TRBD1 call for D was not verified on the DNA. TRBV12-2 is described as a pseudogene. The CDR3 has 14 residues. This CDR3 is CASRLGRQAVSAFF. The CDR3 coding sequence is TGTGCAAGTCGCTTAGGAAGACAGGCAGTATCGGCTTTCTTT.